The sequence of this T cell receptor beta chain was determined in a study of T cell repertoires in cytomegalovirus infection. The germline V and J ends were trimmed by 0 bases and 2 bases, with 3 bases remaining between them. Germline lookup yields CDR1 MGHRA and CDR2 YSYEKL. The CDR3 contains 13 residues. Study results and limitations: People with CMV and the relevant HLA were identified by cumulative public TCR beta family frequency. HLA-C-restricted CMV clonotypes gave the most frequent clonotype in two of eight donors.

TCRdb called the reads again in MiXCR, with one record for every CDR3 protein. The sample holds 900,000 to 950,000 distinct CDR3 sequences, approximately 31% seen once. With regard to this clonotype: Its target is not known.

This sequence joins TRBV4-1 and TRBJ2-3; unclear D gene. This specimen consisted of cultured CD8+ T cells from PBMCs, obtained from culture after CMV antigen stimulation. The receptor was derived from a human donor in good health (CMV status not recorded). Some clones in this sample may be carry-over from other donors' samples. CDR3 in DNA: TGCGCCAGCAGCCAAGATAACACAGATACGCAGTATTTT. Translated: CASSQDNTDTQYF.